This T cell receptor beta chain stems from a study of blood T cell repertoires in COVID-19. The wider study: Collection of acute and convalescent COVID-19 samples took place in the United States, Italy and Spain. Sources were T cells, B-cell-depleted T cells, or PBMCs; the material itself was cDNA or gDNA.

Germline CDR1 and CDR2: MNHEY and SVGEGT. The CDR3 extends over 14 amino acids. The germline V and J ends were trimmed by 4 bases and 1 base, with 11 bases remaining between them. How the authors handled the data: Quantification of nucleated cells was approximated via reference gene primer amplification. Sequenced by immunoSEQ multiplex PCR; TCRdb stores in-frame clones only, minus some. The DNA was the basis for D and trimming; V, J and clone size are from that table. The sample comprises 140,000 to 150,000 clones, approximately 87% of which are singletons, and 1.2% rests with the top ten. In assigning cohorts, the study relied on participant-reported clinical history.

The chain joins TRBV6-2 or TRBV6-3 to TRBJ2-7; no definite D call. The specimen was PBMCs or T cells enriched from blood (not recorded which). This TCR came from a woman in her twenties or thirties with acute COVID-19. The CDR3 protein is CASSLLHESYEQYF. The DNA for the CDR3 is TGTGCCAGCAGTTTGTTACACGAATCCTACGAGCAGTACTTC.